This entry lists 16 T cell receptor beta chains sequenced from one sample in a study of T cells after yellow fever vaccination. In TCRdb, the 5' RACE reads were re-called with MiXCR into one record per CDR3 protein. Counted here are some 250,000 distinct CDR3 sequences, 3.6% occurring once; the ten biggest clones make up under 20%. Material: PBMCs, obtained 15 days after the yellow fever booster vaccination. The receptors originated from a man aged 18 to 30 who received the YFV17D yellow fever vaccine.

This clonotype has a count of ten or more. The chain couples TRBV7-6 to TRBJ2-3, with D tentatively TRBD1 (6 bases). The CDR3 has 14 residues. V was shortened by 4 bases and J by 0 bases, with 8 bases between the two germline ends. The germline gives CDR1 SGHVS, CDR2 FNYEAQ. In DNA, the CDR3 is TGTGCCAGCAGCTCACAGGGAAGCACAGATACGCAGTATTTT. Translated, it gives CASSSQGSTDTQYF.

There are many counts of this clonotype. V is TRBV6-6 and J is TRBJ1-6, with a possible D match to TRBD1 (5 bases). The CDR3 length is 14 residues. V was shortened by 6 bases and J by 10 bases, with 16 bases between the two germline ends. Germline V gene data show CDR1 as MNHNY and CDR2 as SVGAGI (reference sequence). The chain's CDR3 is CASSPGTVVSPLHF. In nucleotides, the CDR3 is TGTGCCAGCAGCCCCGGGACGGTAGTCTCACCCCTCCACTTT.

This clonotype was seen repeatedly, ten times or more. CDR3 region: CASSSPTLTHTDTQYF. The CDR3, as DNA: TGCGCCAGCAGCTCACCGACTCTTACCCACACAGATACGCAGTATTTT. This sequence joins TRBV5-1 and TRBJ2-3; D remains ambiguous. Germline CDR1 is SGHRS and CDR2 is YFSETQ. The V gene lost 3 bases and the J gene lost 2 bases, with 16 bases spanning the gap. The CDR3 totals 16 residues.

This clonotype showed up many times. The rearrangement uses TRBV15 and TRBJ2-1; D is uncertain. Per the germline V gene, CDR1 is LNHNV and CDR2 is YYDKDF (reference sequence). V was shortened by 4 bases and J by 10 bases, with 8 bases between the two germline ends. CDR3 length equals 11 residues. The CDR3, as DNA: TGTGCCACCAGCACCTCCGGGGAGCAGTTCTTC. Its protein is CATSTSGEQFF. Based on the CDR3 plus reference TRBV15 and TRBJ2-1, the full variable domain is DAMVIQNPRYQVTQFGKPVTLSCSQTLNHNVMYWYQQKSSQAPKLLFHYYDKDFNNEADTPDNFQSRRPNTSFCFLDIRSPGLGDTAMYLCATSTSGEQFFGPGTRLTVL.

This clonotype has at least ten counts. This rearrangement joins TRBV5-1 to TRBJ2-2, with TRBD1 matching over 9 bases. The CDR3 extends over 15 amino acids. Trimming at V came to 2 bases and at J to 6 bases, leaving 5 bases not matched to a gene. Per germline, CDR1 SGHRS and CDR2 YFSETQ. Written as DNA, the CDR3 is TGCGCCAGCAGCTTACCGGGACAGGGTCCCGGGGAGCTGTTTTTT. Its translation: CASSLPGQGPGELFF.

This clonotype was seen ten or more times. CDR3 nucleotides: TGCAGCGTTGTTGGAAGGTTCAACTATGGCTACACCTTC. As protein: CSVVGRFNYGYTF. This chain joins TRBV29-1 and TRBJ1-2, with D hard to call. The germline CDR1 and CDR2 sequences are SQVTM and ANQGSEA. V lost 4 bases, J lost 2 bases, and 11 bases lay in between. This CDR3 contains 13 residues. Together with reference TRBV29-1 and TRBJ1-2, the CDR3 gives the full variable domain: SAVISQKPSRDICQRGTSLTIQCQVDSQVTMMFWYRQQPGQSLTLIATANQGSEATYESGFVIDKFPISRPNLTFSTLTVSNMSPEDSSIYLCSVVGRFNYGYTFGSGTRLTVV.

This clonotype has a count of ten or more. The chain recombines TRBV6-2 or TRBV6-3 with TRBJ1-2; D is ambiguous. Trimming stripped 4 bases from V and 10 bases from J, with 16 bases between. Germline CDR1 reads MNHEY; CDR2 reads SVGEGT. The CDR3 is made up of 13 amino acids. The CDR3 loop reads CASSSAGVGVYTF. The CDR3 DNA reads TGTGCCAGCAGTTCCGCGGGAGTAGGAGTCTACACCTTC.

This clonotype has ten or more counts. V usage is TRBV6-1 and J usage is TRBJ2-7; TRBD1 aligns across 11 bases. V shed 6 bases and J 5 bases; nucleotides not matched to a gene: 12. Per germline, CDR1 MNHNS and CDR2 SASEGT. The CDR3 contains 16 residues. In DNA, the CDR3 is TGTGCCAGCAGACCTGATTCCGGGACAGGGGGAAACGAGCAGTACTTC. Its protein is CASRPDSGTGGNEQYF.

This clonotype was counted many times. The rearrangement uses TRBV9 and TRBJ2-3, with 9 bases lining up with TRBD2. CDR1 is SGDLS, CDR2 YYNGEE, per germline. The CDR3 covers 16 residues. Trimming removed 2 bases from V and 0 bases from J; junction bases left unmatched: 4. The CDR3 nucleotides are TGTGCCAGCAGCGTTAGCGGGGGCACAAGCACAGATACGCAGTATTTT. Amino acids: CASSVSGGTSTDTQYF.

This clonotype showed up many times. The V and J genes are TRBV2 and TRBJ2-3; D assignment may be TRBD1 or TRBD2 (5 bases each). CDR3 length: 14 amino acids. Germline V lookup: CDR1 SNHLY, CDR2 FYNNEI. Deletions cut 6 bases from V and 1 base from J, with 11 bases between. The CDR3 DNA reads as TGTGCCAGCAGCCGACAGAGGGGCACAGATACGCAGTATTTT. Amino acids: CASSRQRGTDTQYF.

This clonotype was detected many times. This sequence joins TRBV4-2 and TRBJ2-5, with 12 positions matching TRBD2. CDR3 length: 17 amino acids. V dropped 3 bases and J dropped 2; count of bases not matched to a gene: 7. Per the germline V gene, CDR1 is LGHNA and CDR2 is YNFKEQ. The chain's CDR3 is CASSHSGLAGGQETQYF. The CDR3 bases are TGTGCCAGCAGCCATTCAGGGCTAGCGGGGGGGCAAGAGACCCAGTACTTC.

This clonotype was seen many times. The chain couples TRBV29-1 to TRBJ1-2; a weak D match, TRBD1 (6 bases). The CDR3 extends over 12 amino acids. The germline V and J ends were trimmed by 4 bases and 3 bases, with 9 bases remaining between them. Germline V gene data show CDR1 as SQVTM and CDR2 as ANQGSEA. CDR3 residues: CSVVGGDYGYTF. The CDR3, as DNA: TGCAGCGTTGTAGGGGGGGACTATGGCTACACCTTC.

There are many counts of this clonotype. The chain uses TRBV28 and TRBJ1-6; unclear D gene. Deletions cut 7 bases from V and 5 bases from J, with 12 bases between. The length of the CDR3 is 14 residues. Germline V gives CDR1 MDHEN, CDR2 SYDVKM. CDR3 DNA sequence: TGTGCCAGCACCACAACTCCCAATAATTCACCCCTCCACTTT. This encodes CASTTTPNNSPLHF.

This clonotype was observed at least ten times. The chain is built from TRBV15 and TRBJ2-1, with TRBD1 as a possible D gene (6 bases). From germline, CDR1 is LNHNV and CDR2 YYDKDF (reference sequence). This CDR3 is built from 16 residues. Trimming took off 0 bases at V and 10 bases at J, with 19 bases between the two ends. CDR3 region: CATSRETGHGPLEQFF. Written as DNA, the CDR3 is TGTGCCACCAGCAGAGAAACGGGACACGGACCTCTGGAGCAGTTCTTC.

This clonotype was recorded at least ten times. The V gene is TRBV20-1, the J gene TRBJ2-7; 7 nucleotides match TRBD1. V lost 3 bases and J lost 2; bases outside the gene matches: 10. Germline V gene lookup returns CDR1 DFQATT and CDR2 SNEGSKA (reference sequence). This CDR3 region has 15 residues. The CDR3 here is CSASRTQGVTYEQYF. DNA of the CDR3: TGCAGTGCTAGTAGGACGCAGGGGGTTACCTACGAGCAGTACTTC.

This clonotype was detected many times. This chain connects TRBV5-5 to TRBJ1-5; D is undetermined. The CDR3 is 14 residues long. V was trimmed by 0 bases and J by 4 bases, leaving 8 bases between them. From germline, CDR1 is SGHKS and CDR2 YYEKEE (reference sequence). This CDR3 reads CASSLAAANQPQHF. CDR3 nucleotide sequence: TGTGCCAGCAGCTTGGCGGCAGCTAATCAGCCCCAGCATTTT.